Listed here are 6 T cell receptor beta chains from one sample, sequenced in a study of a mutant IDH1 vaccine in newly diagnosed glioma. No antigen has been identified for these receptors. Time point denoted: week 35, safety follow-up. Mutant IDH1 20-mer peptide, at 300 ug, made up each vaccine dose, with topical imiquimod. The assay was immunoSEQ multiplex PCR, and TCRdb's table has in-frame clones only and misses some. Here the sample spans roughly 54,000 clones, 80% to 90% being singletons. The source was PBMCs, collected from a glioma patient whose treatment included an IDH1 peptide vaccine. These receptors all come from a woman aged 18-30 years with glioma.

The chain has TRBV9 and TRBJ2-2; TRBD1 agrees at 8 bases. The V gene's germline CDR1 is SGDLS and CDR2 YYNGEE. With 2 bases clipped from V and 7 bases from J, the junction kept 7 bases outside the gene matches. This CDR3 spans 15 amino acids. CDR3 nucleotides: TGTGCCAGCAGCGTCGGGCAGGGGGCAGTCGGGGAGCTGTTTTTT. Translated: CASSVGQGAVGELFF.

The chain uses TRBV27 and TRBJ1-1; D is undetermined. CDR1 is MNHEY and CDR2 is SMNVEV in the germline V gene (reference sequence). The CDR3 totals 13 residues. Deletions cut 6 bases from V and 7 bases from J, with 15 bases between. The CDR3: CASRGEERYEAFF. In DNA, the CDR3 is TGTGCCAGCAGGGGTGAGGAGAGGTATGAAGCTTTCTTT.

The chain couples TRBV6-4 to TRBJ1-1; 9 nucleotides agree with TRBD1. V trimming: 6 bases; J trimming: 3 bases; junction bases outside the gene matches: 2. Germline assignment: CDR1 MRHNA and CDR2 SNTAGT. The CDR3 runs 13 residues. CDR3 nucleotides: TGTGCCAGCAGGGGACAGGGTGACACTGAAGCTTTCTTT. The encoded protein is CASRGQGDTEAFF.

This sequence joins TRBV9 and TRBJ1-6; weak D call: TRBD1 (6 bases). The V gene's germline CDR1 is SGDLS and CDR2 YYNGEE. V was cut by 0 bases and J by 8 bases, with 9 bases left in between. The CDR3 extends over 14 amino acids. The CDR3 is CASSVVDSDSPLHF. CDR3 nucleotides: TGTGCCAGCAGCGTAGTGGACAGCGATTCACCCCTCCACTTT. Combining the CDR3 with reference TRBV9 and TRBJ1-6 gives the whole variable domain DSGVTQTPKHLITATGQRVTLRCSPRSGDLSVYWYQQSLDQGLQFLIQYYNGEERAKGNILERFSAQQFPDLHSELNLSSLELGDSALYFCASSVVDSDSPLHFGNGTRLTVT.

The rearrangement uses TRBV9 and TRBJ2-1, with D possibly being TRBD1 or TRBD2 (6 bases each). The V and J ends lost 0 bases and 0 bases respectively, with 10 bases between them. Per germline, CDR1 SGDLS and CDR2 YYNGEE. The CDR3 loop spans 16 amino acids. In DNA form, the CDR3 reads TGTGCCAGCAGCGTAGGAGGAGGGGGCTCCTACAATGAGCAGTTCTTC. Its translation: CASSVGGGGSYNEQFF.

The chain joins TRBV7-9 to TRBJ2-2; D is unresolved. Deletions cut 5 bases from V and 1 base from J, with 11 bases between. The V gene's germline CDR1 is SEHNR and CDR2 FQNEAQ (reference sequence). The CDR3 is 15 amino acids. CDR3 loop: CASSPPGVNTGELFF. CDR3 nucleotides: TGTGCCAGCAGCCCGCCCGGAGTGAACACCGGGGAGCTGTTTTTT.